This TCR beta chain is drawn from a study of cytomegalovirus exposure and HLA in healthy donors. PCR amplification relied on 60 Vbeta primers (plus 13 Jbeta primers). Profiling relied on immunoSEQ multiplex PCR, and the TCRdb table lists in-frame clones only, not all of them. The sample lists about 120,000 clones; roughly two thirds were seen once. Comments on this clone: What it binds is not known.

The study's findings and limits: One variant, a missense change in DCLRE1C, was linked in a later analysis to TCR beta V- and J-gene trimming. Being productive about 90% or about 30% of the time was typical of most TCR beta V segments in an earlier analysis.

The sequence was collected from a woman in her 30s in good health and CMV-seronegative. Material: PBMCs.

The chain's CDR3 is CASSSTSGIGETQYF. The CDR3 DNA is TGTGCCAGCAGTTCTACTAGCGGGATTGGGGAGACCCAGTACTTC. This chain uses TRBV28 with TRBJ2-5, with 10 bases fitting TRBD2. J gave up 5 bases and V 4 bases, and 7 bases lay outside the gene matches. The germline CDR1 and CDR2 sequences are MDHEN and SYDVKM. CDR3 size: 15 residues.